This T cell receptor beta chain was found in a study of vaccination and CD4 T cells after COVID-19. Study details: The cells were exposed to overlapping spike peptides originating from SARS-CoV-2, HCoV-NL63, HCoV-OC43 and HCoV-229E for stimulation.

Sequence data for DNA of cultured CD4+ T cells were generated by the Oncomine TCR Beta short-read assay. TCRdb re-derived calls from the PCR reads in MiXCR, one entry per CDR3 protein. The sample holds 20,000 to 25,000 distinct CDR3 sequences; roughly 44% are singletons and the top ten take 6% to 9%. CDR1 MNHNS and CDR2 SASEGT come from the germline V gene. V was pared by 8 bases and J by 5 bases, with 19 bases between. The CDR3 loop spans 16 amino acids. Study-wide results and caveats: Looking at convalescent patients, 304 of their 307 vaccine-specific clones were spike mono-reactive.

Treatment noted: approximately nine-day PBMC culture with coronavirus spike peptide pools or control peptides (ViraFEST assay). Antigen-specific T cells were expanded with peptide pools by ViraFEST, and TCRs were then sequenced. Each well held under 2.5 million PBMCs in IL-2 (about 10 IU/ml) medium with 8.5 to 10 ug/ml peptide pools. Details on this clonotype: As yet, its antigen is unknown.

The sample taken for sequencing was CD4+ T cells from blood, cultured in vitro. V gene TRBV6-1 combines with J gene TRBJ1-6, with TRBD1 as a possible D gene (6 bases). This sequence originates from a human donor who had recovered from COVID-19. The CDR3 bases are TGTGCCAGCCACTTTCTAAGACAGGCCGATAATTCACCCCTCCACTTT. Protein product: CASHFLRQADNSPLHF.